The 27 T cell receptor beta chains listed next were all sequenced from one sample in a study of T cell responses to AZD1222 COVID-19 vaccine. Clones were read by immunoSEQ multiplex PCR, and TCRdb kept only the in-frame ones, dropping some. This sample has about 130,000 clones; approximately 93% occur once, and the top ten carry about 0.86%. Sequencing was performed on peripheral blood, taken on day 0 of AZD1222 vaccination. These TCRs come from an adult in good health.

V and J are TRBV20-1 and TRBJ2-5; D not resolved. The ends were cut back, 3 bases at V and 7 bases at J, with 15 bases in the middle. The CDR3 contains 13 residues. Germline V gene sequence: CDR1 DFQATT, CDR2 SNEGSKA (reference sequence). The chain's CDR3 is CSASGSPIVTQYF. The CDR3, as DNA: TGCAGTGCTAGTGGCTCCCCCATAGTGACCCAGTACTTC.

The genes are TRBV5-5 and TRBJ1-2; no clear D. The V end lost 0 bases, the J end lost 2 bases, and 8 bases lay between the germline ends. The CDR3 has 14 amino acids. Germline V gene data show CDR1 as SGHKS and CDR2 as YYEKEE (reference sequence). CDR3 DNA: TGTGCCAGCAGCTTGGATCTGGTAAACTATGGCTACACCTTC. Translation: CASSLDLVNYGYTF.

The chain uses TRBV9 and TRBJ1-4; D not resolved. V shed 2 bases and J shed 2 bases, with 7 bases lying between them. Germline CDR1 is SGDLS and CDR2 is YYNGEE. This CDR3 region has 14 residues. The CDR3 sequence: CASSVAGTNEKLFF. As DNA, the CDR3 is TGTGCCAGCAGCGTCGCCGGGACTAATGAAAAACTGTTTTTT. The complete variable domain, with remaining parts taken from reference TRBV9 and TRBJ1-4, reads DSGVTQTPKHLITATGQRVTLRCSPRSGDLSVYWYQQSLDQGLQFLIQYYNGEERAKGNILERFSAQQFPDLHSELNLSSLELGDSALYFCASSVAGTNEKLFFGSGTQLSVL.

The chain is built from TRBV11-2 and TRBJ2-5, with TRBD1 matching over 7 bases. The junction had 9 bases not matched to a gene; V was cut back by 5 bases and J by 0 bases. CDR1 and CDR2 from the germline V gene are SGHAT and FQNNGV. The CDR3 spans 16 residues. This CDR3 is CASSPRDRKNQETQYF. CDR3 sequence (DNA): TGTGCCAGCAGCCCCAGGGACAGAAAAAACCAAGAGACCCAGTACTTC.

This rearrangement joins TRBV24-1 to TRBJ2-1; no firm D call. V lost 4 bases, J lost 9 bases, and 12 bases lay in between. Germline CDR1 KGHDR, CDR2 SFDVKD. This CDR3 is 13 amino acids long. DNA for the CDR3: TGTGCCACCAGTGACCATACAGCAGGTGAGCAGTTCTTC. It specifies CATSDHTAGEQFF.

This chain uses TRBV5-8 with TRBJ1-5, with a possible D match to TRBD1 (5 bases). The V gene lost 4 bases and the J gene lost 5 bases, with 19 bases spanning the gap. The germline V gene encodes CDR1 SGHTS and CDR2 YDEGEE. This CDR3 region has 16 residues. The CDR3 region has the DNA TGTGCCAGCAGCCCGGGGACCGGGCCCGTGGATCAGCCCCAGCATTTT. This sequence encodes CASSPGTGPVDQPQHF.

J is TRBJ2-1 and V is TRBV10-3; 9 positions agree with TRBD1. CDR3 length: 16 amino acids. V lost 0 bases and J lost 4; bases outside the gene matches: 4. Germline CDR1 ENHRY, CDR2 SYGVKD. CDR3 nucleotides: TGTGCCATCAGTGAGTCTGGGACAGGGAATTACAATGAGCAGTTCTTC. Translating it yields CAISESGTGNYNEQFF.

The V gene is TRBV2, the J gene TRBJ1-1; D unclear. V was trimmed by 4 bases and J by 0 bases, leaving 15 bases between them. Per germline, CDR1 SNHLY and CDR2 FYNNEI. The CDR3 covers 16 residues. The CDR3 loop reads CASSAGIVTLNTEAFF. The CDR3 region has the DNA TGTGCCAGCAGTGCGGGGATAGTCACTTTGAACACTGAAGCTTTCTTT.

V gene TRBV20-1 combines with J gene TRBJ2-7, with TRBD1 matching 8 bases. V was clipped by 5 bases and J by 3 bases; unmatched bases: 0. Per the germline V gene, CDR1 is DFQATT and CDR2 is SNEGSKA (reference sequence). This CDR3 is 11 amino acids long. The CDR3 region is CSAGTGYEQYF. CDR3 coding DNA: TGCAGTGCTGGGACAGGCTACGAGCAGTACTTC.

The chain couples TRBV9 to TRBJ1-5; D uncertain. CDR3 length: 15 amino acids. Per germline, CDR1 SGDLS and CDR2 YYNGEE. Deletions cut 10 bases from V and 3 bases from J, with 20 bases between. The CDR3 loop reads CAGVGRNLYNQPQHF. The DNA of the CDR3 is TGTGCCGGAGTAGGACGGAACCTCTACAATCAGCCCCAGCATTTT. The whole variable domain, filled in from reference TRBV9 and TRBJ1-5, reads DSGVTQTPKHLITATGQRVTLRCSPRSGDLSVYWYQQSLDQGLQFLIQYYNGEERAKGNILERFSAQQFPDLHSELNLSSLELGDSALYFCAGVGRNLYNQPQHFGDGTRLSIL.

This clone was seen only once. The chain recombines TRBV6-5 with TRBJ1-5; D gene ambiguous. Trimming shortened V by 4 bases and J by 2 bases, and 6 bases separated the two germline ends. CDR3 length: 13 residues. The germline V gene encodes CDR1 MNHEY and CDR2 SVGAGI. The CDR3 DNA sequence: TGTGCCAGCAGTTCATCTGGCAATCAGCCCCAGCATTTT. Its protein product is CASSSSGNQPQHF.

The chain uses TRBV27 and TRBJ1-4; D unclear. In germline, CDR1 is MNHEY, CDR2 SMNVEV (reference sequence). The CDR3 covers 14 residues. The V end lost 7 bases, the J end lost 0 bases, and 9 bases lay between the germline ends. The CDR3 DNA is TGTGCCAGCACCTTATTCTCAACTAATGAAAAACTGTTTTTT. Its protein is CASTLFSTNEKLFF.

The gene calls are TRBV18 and TRBJ2-2, with D tentatively TRBD2 (5 bases). CDR3 length equals 16 residues. The V and J ends lost 0 bases and 5 bases respectively, with 13 bases between them. CDR1 and CDR2 from the germline V gene are KGHSH and LQKENI. In DNA form, the CDR3 reads TGTGCCAGCTCACCACCGGCGGGCAGTTTGACCGGGGAGCTGTTTTTT. Translating gives CASSPPAGSLTGELFF.

This rearrangement joins TRBV20-1 to TRBJ1-1; D unresolved. Per the germline V gene, CDR1 is DFQATT and CDR2 is SNEGSKA (reference sequence). Trimming stripped 8 bases from V and 4 bases from J, with 8 bases between. The CDR3 spans 10 residues. The CDR3 DNA follows: TGCAGTCCCGGAGGCACTGAAGCTTTCTTT. It translates to CSPGGTEAFF.

The V and J genes are TRBV29-1 and TRBJ1-4; 8 bases are a match to TRBD1. The germline gives CDR1 SQVTM, CDR2 ANQGSEA. Trimming removed 4 bases from V and 5 bases from J; junction bases left unmatched: 3. The CDR3 is made up of 13 amino acids. The CDR3, as DNA: TGCAGCGTTGTACAGGGGGGGAATGAAAAACTGTTTTTT. Encoded protein: CSVVQGGNEKLFF.

The rearrangement uses TRBV28 and TRBJ1-5; no definite D call. Germline CDR1 is MDHEN and CDR2 is SYDVKM. The germline V and J ends were trimmed by 2 bases and 7 bases, with 3 bases remaining between them. This CDR3 is built from 11 residues. CDR3 DNA: TGTGCCAGCAGTTTACGGCAGCCCCAGCATTTT. It yields the protein CASSLRQPQHF.

The chain uses TRBV27 and TRBJ1-5; 9 bases map to TRBD1. Trimming cost V 6 bases and J 4 bases; bases outside gene matches: 7. This CDR3 comprises 15 residues. The germline V gene encodes CDR1 MNHEY and CDR2 SMNVEV (reference sequence). The CDR3 sequence is CASSSGQGPNQPQHF. The CDR3 DNA reads as TGTGCCAGCAGCTCTGGACAGGGGCCAAATCAGCCCCAGCATTTT.

The V and J genes are TRBV6-1 and TRBJ1-4; the D gene is possibly TRBD1 (6 bases). CDR1 is MNHNS, CDR2 SASEGT, per germline. Trimming took off 6 bases at V and 13 bases at J, with 18 bases between the two ends. CDR3 length: 13 amino acids. DNA for the CDR3: TGTGCCAGCAGCCGTGACCGGGACACGGGACTGTTTTTT. Translated, it gives CASSRDRDTGLFF.

This chain uses TRBV27 with TRBJ1-6; 12 nucleotides match TRBD1. Germline V gene data show CDR1 as MNHEY and CDR2 as SMNVEV (reference sequence). Trimming at V came to 6 bases and at J to 6 bases, leaving 6 bases not matched to a gene. The CDR3 has 16 amino acids. CDR3 coding DNA: TGTGCCAGCAGAGGGGGACAGGGGGCATTTAATTCACCCCTCCACTTT. This sequence encodes CASRGGQGAFNSPLHF.

This clone was detected only once. The rearrangement links TRBV7-2 to TRBJ2-7, with a possible D match to TRBD1 (6 bases). CDR3 size: 15 residues. Trimming took off 1 base at V and 2 bases at J, with 12 bases between the two ends. Per the germline V gene, CDR1 is SGHTA and CDR2 is FQGNSA. CDR3: CASSLGAGVTYEQYF. CDR3 DNA sequence: TGTGCCAGCAGCTTAGGGGCAGGGGTAACCTACGAGCAGTACTTC.

The genes are TRBV11-2 and TRBJ2-5; a possible D gene is TRBD1 (5 bases). Germline V gene lookup returns CDR1 SGHAT and CDR2 FQNNGV. Deletions cut 4 bases from V and 5 bases from J, with 14 bases between. The CDR3 loop spans 14 amino acids. The DNA of the CDR3 is TGTGCCAGCAGCTCAAGCAGGGTCGGCGAGACCCAGTACTTC. This sequence encodes CASSSSRVGETQYF.

CDR3 DNA sequence: TGTGCCAGCAGCTCCGAAGTCCGCGCAGGGGAGCTGTTTTTT. Translating gives CASSSEVRAGELFF. The V and J genes are TRBV7-9 and TRBJ2-2; unclear D gene. Germline CDR1 and CDR2: SEHNR and FQNEAQ (reference sequence). Trimming removed 4 bases from V and 8 bases from J, with 14 bases in between. The CDR3 loop spans 14 amino acids.

CDR3 sequence: CASIQDRAPQSCDSTNEKLFF. CDR3 DNA sequence: TGTGCCAGCATTCAGGACAGGGCGCCCCAATCTTGCGACTCAACTAATGAAAAACTGTTTTTT. The J gene is TRBJ1-4, the V gene TRBV21-1; TRBD1 is taken as the D call from the table, unchecked against the DNA. TRBV21-1 constitutes a pseudogene. The CDR3 runs 21 residues.

A single count supports this clone. The chain has TRBV3-1 (or the pseudogene TRBV3-2) and TRBJ2-7; D not resolved. Germline-derived CDR1 and CDR2 are LGHDT and YNNKEL (reference sequence). The ends were cut back, 4 bases at V and 2 bases at J, with 9 bases in the middle. The CDR3 covers 13 residues. Written as DNA, the CDR3 is TGTGCCAGCAGCCCCCGAGGACCCTACGAGCAGTACTTC. Translating it yields CASSPRGPYEQYF.

This clone was observed a single time. This rearrangement joins TRBV29-1 to TRBJ1-2; 9 positions match TRBD1. The germline CDR1 and CDR2 sequences are SQVTM and ANQGSEA. This CDR3 is built from 13 residues. The V gene end was trimmed by 7 bases and the J gene end by 7 bases; junction bases not matched to a gene: 10. CDR3 sequence: CSASPGTGLGYTF. The CDR3 DNA reads as TGCAGCGCTTCCCCCGGGACAGGGCTTGGCTACACCTTC.

This chain links TRBV18 with TRBJ1-1, with D maybe TRBD1 (5 bases). Per the germline V gene, CDR1 is KGHSH and CDR2 is LQKENI. The CDR3 totals 15 residues. Deletions cut 5 bases from V and 4 bases from J, with 17 bases between. The chain's CDR3 is CASSSVGGVSTEAFF. In DNA, the CDR3 is TGTGCCAGCTCATCCGTGGGGGGGGTAAGCACTGAAGCTTTCTTT.

The chain joins TRBV12-3 or TRBV12-4 to TRBJ1-1; TRBD1 agrees at 12 bases. This CDR3 contains 12 residues. V dropped 8 bases and J dropped 6; count of bases not matched to a gene: 1. CDR3 sequence (DNA): TGTGCCAGCGGGACAGGGGGCTCTGAAGCTTTCTTT. Protein product: CASGTGGSEAFF.